This T cell receptor beta chain was sequenced for a study of blood T cell repertoires in COVID-19. Trimming took off 0 bases at V and 7 bases at J, with 11 bases between the two ends. Per germline, CDR1 SGDLS and CDR2 YYNGEE. This CDR3 contains 14 residues. Sequencing was performed with immunoSEQ multiplex PCR; in TCRdb, only in-frame clones are kept and a portion is missing. The table lists fewer than 250,000 clones, 83% of them singletons. Material for sequencing was PBMCs or T cells enriched from blood (not recorded which). This TCR was recovered from a woman between 40 and 50 years old who had been exposed to COVID-19. This chain uses TRBV9 with TRBJ1-5; the D is unclear. CDR3: CASSVGSGAQPQHF. CDR3 in DNA: TGTGCCAGCAGCGTAGGAAGTGGAGCCCAGCCCCAGCATTTT.